A selection of T cell receptor beta chains follows, all from one sample in a study of blood T cell repertoires in COVID-19. TCRdb keeps only in-frame clones here, not all; method: immunoSEQ multiplex PCR. The sample contains 150,000 or so clones, approximately 90% of which appear only once. Sequenced: peripheral blood. Source of these receptors: a woman in her 70s with acute or convalescent COVID-19. Each CDR3 is given with its conserved first and last residue. A D gene is named only where the DNA matches it firmly. Clone size is given for some rows only: seen once, a few or many times, or a class if the clone is expanded.

V: TRBV7-9; size: .; J: TRBJ1-1; D: TRBD1; DNA: TGTGCCAGCAGCTTACCCGCAGGGGGCACTGAAGCTTTCTTT; CDR3: CASSLPAGGTEAFF
V: TRBV5-1; size: .; J: TRBJ1-2; D: TRBD1; DNA: TGCGCCAGCAGCACAGGGGGCGCCGGCTATGGCTACACCTTC; CDR3: CASSTGGAGYGYTF
V: TRBV6-4; size: .; J: TRBJ2-2; D: TRBD1; DNA: TGTGCCAGCAGTGCTGACAGGGGGCCCGGGGAGCTGTTTTTT; CDR3: CASSADRGPGELFF
V: TRBV6-1; size: .; J: TRBJ1-6; D: .; DNA: TGTGCCAGCAGTGATAGGGGGATGAGCTCCTATAATTCACCCCTCCACTTT; CDR3: CASSDRGMSSYNSPLHF
V: TRBV6-6; size: .; J: TRBJ1-5; D: TRBD1; DNA: TGTGCCAGCAGTTACGACAGGGAATTTCAGCCCCAGCATTTT; CDR3: CASSYDREFQPQHF
V: TRBV27; size: .; J: TRBJ2-3; D: TRBD2; DNA: TGTGCCAGCAGTCCGGGCGGGGGGGCTAGCACAGATACGCAGTATTTT; CDR3: CASSPGGGASTDTQYF
V: TRBV6-1; size: .; J: TRBJ1-4; D: TRBD1; DNA: TGTGCCAGCAGTGAGACAGGGGGCGCATGGGGTGAAAAACTGTTTTTT; CDR3: CASSETGGAWGEKLFF
V: TRBV30; size: once; J: TRBJ1-5; D: TRBD1; DNA: TGTGCCTGGAGTATAGGACGATCCACTCCGGGACAGGGGATAGGTCAGCCCCAGCATTTT; CDR3: CAWSIGRSTPGQGIGQPQHF
V: TRBV27; size: .; J: TRBJ2-3; D: .; DNA: TGTGCCAGCAGTTTACGACCTAGATTTGGCACAGATACGCAGTATTTT; CDR3: CASSLRPRFGTDTQYF
V: TRBV4-2; size: .; J: TRBJ2-2; D: .; DNA: TGTGCCAGCAGCCAAGTTCGCGGGGCGAACACCGGGGAGCTGTTTTTT; CDR3: CASSQVRGANTGELFF
V: TRBV5-1; size: .; J: TRBJ2-3; D: TRBD2; DNA: TGCGCCAGCAGCTTGGGGGCTAGCGGGGGATTCACAGATACGCAGTATTTT; CDR3: CASSLGASGGFTDTQYF
V: TRBV28; size: few; J: TRBJ1-5; D: .; DNA: TGTGCCAGCAGTGGCGGACAAGAGCCCCAGCATTTT; CDR3: CASSGGQEPQHF
V: TRBV1; size: .; J: TRBJ2-7; D: .; DNA: TGCACCAGCAGCCCGGGCCCGGGGGGCGCATTTGAAAGACGCTACGAGCAGTACTTC; CDR3: CTSSPGPGGAFERRYEQYF
V: TRBV4-1; size: .; J: TRBJ1-4; D: TRBD1; DNA: TGCGCCAGCAGCCCCCCCGACAGGGTGGGTGAAAAACTGTTTTTT; CDR3: CASSPPDRVGEKLFF
V: TRBV11-1; size: .; J: TRBJ2-3; D: TRBD2; DNA: TGTGCCAGCAGCGCCTTTCGAGCGGGGGCAGATACGCAGTATTTT; CDR3: CASSAFRAGADTQYF